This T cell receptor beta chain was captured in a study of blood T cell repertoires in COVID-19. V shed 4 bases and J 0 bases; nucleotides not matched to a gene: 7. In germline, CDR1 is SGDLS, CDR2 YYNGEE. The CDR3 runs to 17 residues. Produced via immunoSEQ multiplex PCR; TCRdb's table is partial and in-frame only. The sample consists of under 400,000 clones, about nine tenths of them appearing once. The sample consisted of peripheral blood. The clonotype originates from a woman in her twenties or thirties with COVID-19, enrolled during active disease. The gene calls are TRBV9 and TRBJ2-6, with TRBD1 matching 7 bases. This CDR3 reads CASSPGTDRSGANVLTF. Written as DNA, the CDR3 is TGTGCCAGCAGCCCCGGGACAGATCGCTCTGGGGCCAACGTCCTGACTTTC. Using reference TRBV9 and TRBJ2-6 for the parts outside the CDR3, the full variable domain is DSGVTQTPKHLITATGQRVTLRCSPRSGDLSVYWYQQSLDQGLQFLIQYYNGEERAKGNILERFSAQQFPDLHSELNLSSLELGDSALYFCASSPGTDRSGANVLTFGAGSRLTVL.